Following are 23 T cell receptor beta chains from one sample sequenced in a study of CDR3 diversity in severe acne. Each CDR3 protein is one row after TCRdb ran MiXCR on the PCR reads. The sample holds more than 85,000 distinct CDR3 sequences, roughly 52% seen once. Sequenced material: blood. Receptor source: a male donor in good health, serving as a control.

The gene calls are TRBV6-1 and TRBJ2-1; TRBD2 is a possible D gene (6 bases). V was trimmed by 10 bases and J by 0 bases, leaving 16 bases between them. The germline V gene encodes CDR1 MNHNS and CDR2 SASEGT. The CDR3 has 15 amino acids. The CDR3 spells CATGFGTASYNEQFF. CDR3 DNA sequence: TGTGCCACAGGATTCGGGACTGCCTCCTACAATGAGCAGTTCTTC.

The chain is built from TRBV7-9 and TRBJ2-5; 8 bases agree with TRBD1. CDR3 length: 13 residues. The ends lost 6 bases at V and 9 bases at J; junction bases unmatched: 9. Germline lookup yields CDR1 SEHNR and CDR2 FQNEAQ (reference sequence). The CDR3 reads CASRTGDNQPQYF. Here the CDR3 DNA reads TGTGCCAGCAGGACAGGGGACAATCAGCCCCAGTACTTC.

V and J are TRBV7-9 and TRBJ1-2, with D tentatively TRBD1 (5 bases). V lost 5 bases, J lost 7 bases, and 17 bases lay in between. This CDR3 is built from 14 residues. Germline CDR1 reads SEHNR; CDR2 reads FQNEAQ (reference sequence). This CDR3 is CASSRYASGSGYTF. CDR3 DNA: TGTGCCAGCAGCCGATACGCGTCAGGGAGTGGCTACACCTTC.

The chain recombines TRBV20-1 with TRBJ2-7, with TRBD1 matching over 9 bases. The germline V gene has CDR1 DFQATT and CDR2 SNEGSKA (reference sequence). With 6 bases clipped from V and 6 bases from J, the junction kept 18 bases outside the gene matches. The CDR3 contains 16 residues. CDR3 sequence reads: CSARLSGQGRVGEQYF. The DNA for the CDR3 is TGCAGTGCCAGACTCTCGGGACAGGGAAGAGTGGGCGAGCAGTACTTC.

This clonotype was counted ten times or more. This chain links TRBV25-1 with TRBJ2-7; tentatively, D is TRBD1 (6 bases). Germline lookup yields CDR1 MGHDK and CDR2 SYGVNS. CDR3 size: 16 residues. V was clipped by 3 bases and J by 4 bases, with 19 bases between them. The chain's CDR3 is CASSDGQTLYDYEQYF. The CDR3 coding sequence is TGTGCCAGCAGTGACGGACAGACCCTATACGATTACGAGCAGTACTTC.

J is TRBJ1-2 and V is TRBV10-3, with TRBD1 matching over 8 bases. The V gene's germline CDR1 is ENHRY and CDR2 SYGVKD. V shed 0 bases, J shed 9 bases, and the junction held 12 bases outside the gene matches. CDR3 length: 16 residues. Written as DNA, the CDR3 is TGTGCCATCAGTGAGTCTTCTTCCGGGACAGGAGAGCGCTACACCTTC. Its translation: CAISESSSGTGERYTF.

The sample holds many counts of this clonotype. This sequence joins TRBV4-2 and TRBJ2-2, with no clear D. V dropped 4 bases and J dropped 0 bases, with 12 bases sitting between them. The CDR3 runs to 16 residues. The germline gives CDR1 LGHNA, CDR2 YNFKEQ. CDR3 in amino acids: CASSPGLKANTGELFF. The CDR3 bases are TGTGCCAGCAGCCCGGGTTTGAAAGCGAACACCGGGGAGCTGTTTTTT.

This clonotype came up many times. V gene TRBV7-9 combines with J gene TRBJ1-5, with 9 nucleotides matching TRBD1. Germline lookup yields CDR1 SEHNR and CDR2 FQNEAQ (reference sequence). There are 15 residues in the CDR3. Losses at the gene ends were 4 bases for V and 9 bases for J; bases not matched to a gene: 10. CDR3 in DNA: TGTGCCAGCAGCTCGGACAGGGGAGCCTTAGGGCCCCAGCATTTT. Its translation: CASSSDRGALGPQHF.

The rearrangement links TRBV6-5 to TRBJ1-3, with 11 bases lining up with TRBD1. The tail of the sequence fits TRBJ2-2 better, so the J call may be wrong. CDR3 length equals 13 residues. CDR1 and CDR2 from the germline V gene are MNHEY and SVGAGI. In nucleotides, the CDR3 is TGTGCCAGCAGTCCCGGGACAGGGGGTCCCCTGTTTTTT. Protein product: CASSPGTGGPLFF.

This sequence joins TRBV14 and TRBJ2-3, with D possibly being TRBD1 (6 bases). V was shortened by 4 bases and J by 1 base, with 15 bases between the two germline ends. Germline V gene lookup returns CDR1 SGHDN and CDR2 FVKESK. This CDR3 has 16 amino acids. CDR3 protein: CASSPNSDRRTDTQYF. DNA for the CDR3: TGTGCCAGCAGCCCTAATTCGGACAGACGCACAGATACGCAGTATTTT.

On this clonotype itself: Because the CDR3's place on the DNA is in doubt, the DNA is left out and the CDR3 is given as listed by TCRdb. This chain connects TRBV4-1 to TRBJ2-5; the table's TRBD1 call for D was not verified on the DNA. CDR1 is MGHRA, CDR2 YSYEKL, per germline. From its first to its last residue, the CDR3 has 23 amino acids. CDR3 amino acids: CASSQGPGVTNEKLFFGSGTQYF.

This chain joins TRBV4-1 and TRBJ2-2; 8 nucleotides line up with TRBD1. Germline CDR1 and CDR2: MGHRA and YSYEKL. CDR3 length: 17 residues. The ends lost 6 bases at V and 2 bases at J; junction bases unmatched: 11. CDR3 sequence reads: CASSTGGRMFNTGELFF. DNA for the CDR3: TGCGCCAGCAGTACAGGGGGACGGATGTTTAACACCGGGGAGCTGTTTTTT.

This clonotype was counted a few times. The CDR3 is CASSYLRLEETQYF. Here the CDR3 DNA reads TGTGCCAGCAGTTACCTCCGACTAGAAGAGACCCAGTACTTC. This chain links TRBV2 with TRBJ2-5; the D gene is possibly TRBD2 (6 bases). Trimming removed 5 bases from V and 3 bases from J, with 13 bases in between. Germline CDR1 reads SNHLY; CDR2 reads FYNNEI. This CDR3 has 14 residues.

This clonotype was observed a handful of times. The chain uses TRBV29-1 and TRBJ1-1, with 7 positions matching TRBD1. The CDR3 spans 11 residues. Germline V gene sequence: CDR1 SQVTM, CDR2 ANQGSEA. V lost 7 bases to trimming and J lost 6 bases; unmatched junction nucleotides: 5. The CDR3 DNA sequence: TGCAGCGCAAGGGGGCGCGCTGAAGCTTTCTTT. Translated, it gives CSARGRAEAFF. Together with reference TRBV29-1 and TRBJ1-1, the CDR3 gives the full variable domain: SAVISQKPSRDICQRGTSLTIQCQVDSQVTMMFWYRQQPGQSLTLIATANQGSEATYESGFVIDKFPISRPNLTFSTLTVSNMSPEDSSIYLCSARGRAEAFFGQGTRLTVV.

A word on this clonotype: The junction does not match germline at one end; this may be a read error. The chain uses TRBV7-2 and TRBJ2-1, with 7 nucleotides matching TRBD1. This CDR3 has 14 residues. From germline, CDR1 is SGHTA and CDR2 FQGNSA. This chain's CDR3 is CASSPGTEDNERFF. In nucleotides, the CDR3 is TGTGCCAGCAGCCCCGGGACAGAGGACAATGAGCGGTTCTTC.

This clonotype was seen at least ten times. This chain uses TRBV2 with TRBJ1-2, with D possibly being TRBD1 (6 bases). This CDR3 region has 13 residues. Trimming pared 6 bases from V and 5 bases from J, leaving 13 bases between. The germline V gene encodes CDR1 SNHLY and CDR2 FYNNEI. In DNA form, the CDR3 reads TGTGCCAGCAGCGAGGACAGTGCGTATGGCTACACCTTC. It encodes CASSEDSAYGYTF.

This rearrangement joins TRBV4-1 to TRBJ2-5; possible D gene TRBD2, 6 bases. Between the trimmed V and J ends, which lost 0 bases and 3 bases, there was a span of 11 bases. Germline CDR1 reads MGHRA; CDR2 reads YSYEKL. This CDR3 has 15 amino acids. CDR3 DNA: TGCGCCAGCAGCCAAGATTGGAGGGCCGAAGAGACCCAGTACTTC. It is translated as CASSQDWRAEETQYF.

At least ten counts were recorded for this clonotype. The V call is TRBV10-3, the J call TRBJ2-7; 8 positions agree with TRBD1. In germline, CDR1 is ENHRY, CDR2 SYGVKD. V dropped 5 bases and J dropped 3; count of bases not matched to a gene: 12. The CDR3 has 16 residues. In DNA form, the CDR3 reads TGTGCCATCAGTCCTGACCAGGGGGCTAGAAACTACGAGCAGTACTTC. Translating it yields CAISPDQGARNYEQYF.

This clonotype was counted only a few times. The chain joins TRBV25-1 to TRBJ1-3; D gene ambiguous. The CDR3 totals 13 residues. The V gene's germline CDR1 is MGHDK and CDR2 SYGVNS. Trimming pared 5 bases from V and 4 bases from J, leaving 9 bases between. The CDR3 region has the DNA TGTGCCAGCAGTCCACCCCAGGGAAACACCATATATTTT. Its translation: CASSPPQGNTIYF.

The genes are TRBV11-3 and TRBJ2-7; D is ambiguous. V was cut by 1 base and J by 2 bases, with 9 bases left in between. The CDR3 sequence is 14 residues long. CDR1 SGHNT and CDR2 YENEEA come from the germline V gene. Written as DNA, the CDR3 is TGTGCCAGCAGCTTAGTCGGCGGAACCTACGAGCAGTACTTC. As protein: CASSLVGGTYEQYF.

J is TRBJ1-6 and V is TRBV2; D is undetermined. The length of the CDR3 is 13 residues. The germline V gene has CDR1 SNHLY and CDR2 FYNNEI. V lost 8 bases and J 9 bases, leaving 14 bases between the germline ends. In DNA, the CDR3 is TGTGCCAGCGGCGACACGGTGGGTTCACCCCTCCACTTT. Amino acid sequence: CASGDTVGSPLHF.

This clonotype was observed a handful of times. CDR3 amino acids: CASSPGWGYGYTF. The CDR3 nucleotides read TGTGCCAGCAGCCCGGGGTGGGGTTATGGCTACACCTTC. The V gene is TRBV5-6, the J gene TRBJ1-2; no firm D call. Per the germline V gene, CDR1 is SGHDT and CDR2 is YYEEEE. The CDR3 length is 13 residues. V was pared by 4 bases and J by 5 bases, with 12 bases between.

The chain combines TRBV6-5 with TRBJ2-3, with D unresolved. The CDR3 extends over 16 amino acids. V was pared by 5 bases and J by 0 bases, with 15 bases between. Germline V CDR1 and CDR2: MNHEY, SVGAGI. The CDR3 region is CASSEISSGSTDTQYF. The CDR3 coding sequence is TGTGCCAGCAGTGAAATCAGCTCTGGGAGCACAGATACGCAGTATTTT.